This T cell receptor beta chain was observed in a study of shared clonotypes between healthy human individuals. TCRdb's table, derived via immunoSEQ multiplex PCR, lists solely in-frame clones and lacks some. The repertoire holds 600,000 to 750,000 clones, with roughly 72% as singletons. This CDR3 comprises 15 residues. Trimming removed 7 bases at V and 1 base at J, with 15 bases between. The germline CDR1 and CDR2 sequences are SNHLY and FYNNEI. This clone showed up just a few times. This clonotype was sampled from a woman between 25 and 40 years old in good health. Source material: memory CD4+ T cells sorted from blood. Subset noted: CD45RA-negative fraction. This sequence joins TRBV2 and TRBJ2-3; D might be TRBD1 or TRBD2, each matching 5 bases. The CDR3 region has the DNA TGTGCCAGCACTCGCGAGGGACCAGGCACAGATACGCAGTATTTT. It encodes CASTREGPGTDTQYF.